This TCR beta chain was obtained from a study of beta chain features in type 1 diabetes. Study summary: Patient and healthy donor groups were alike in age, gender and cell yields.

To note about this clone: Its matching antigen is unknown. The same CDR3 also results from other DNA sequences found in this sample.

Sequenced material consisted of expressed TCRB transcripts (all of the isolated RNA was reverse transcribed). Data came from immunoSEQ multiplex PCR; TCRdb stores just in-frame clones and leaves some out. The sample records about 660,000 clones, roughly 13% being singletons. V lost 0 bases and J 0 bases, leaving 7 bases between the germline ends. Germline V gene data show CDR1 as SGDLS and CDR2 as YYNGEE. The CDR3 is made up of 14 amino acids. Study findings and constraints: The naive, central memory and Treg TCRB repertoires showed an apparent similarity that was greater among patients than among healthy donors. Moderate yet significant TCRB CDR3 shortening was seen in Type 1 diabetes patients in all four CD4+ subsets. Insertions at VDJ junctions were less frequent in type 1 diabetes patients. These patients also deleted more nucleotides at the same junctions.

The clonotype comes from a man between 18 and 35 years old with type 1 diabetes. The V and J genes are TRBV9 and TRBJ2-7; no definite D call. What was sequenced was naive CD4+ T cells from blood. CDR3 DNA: TGTGCCAGCAGCGTAGGCGGCGACTCCTACGAGCAGTACTTC. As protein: CASSVGGDSYEQYF.